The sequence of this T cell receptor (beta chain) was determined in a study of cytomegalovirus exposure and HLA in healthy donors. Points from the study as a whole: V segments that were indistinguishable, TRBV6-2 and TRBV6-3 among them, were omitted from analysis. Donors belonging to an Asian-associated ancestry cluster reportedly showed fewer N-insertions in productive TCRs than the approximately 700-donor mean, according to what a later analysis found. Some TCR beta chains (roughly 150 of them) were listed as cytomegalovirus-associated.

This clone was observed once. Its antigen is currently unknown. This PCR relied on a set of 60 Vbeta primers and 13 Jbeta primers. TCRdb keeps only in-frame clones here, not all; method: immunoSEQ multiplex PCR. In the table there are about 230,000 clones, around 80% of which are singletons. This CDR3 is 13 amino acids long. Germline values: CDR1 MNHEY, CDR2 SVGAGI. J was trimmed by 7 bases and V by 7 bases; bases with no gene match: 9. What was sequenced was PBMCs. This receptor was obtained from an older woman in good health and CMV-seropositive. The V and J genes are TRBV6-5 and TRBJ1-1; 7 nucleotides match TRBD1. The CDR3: CASNIKGAGEAFF. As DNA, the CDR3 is TGTGCCAGCAATATCAAGGGGGCGGGTGAAGCTTTCTTT.